The TCR beta chain described here comes from a study of T cell responses to AZD1222 COVID-19 vaccine. The assay was immunoSEQ multiplex PCR, and TCRdb's table has in-frame clones only and misses some. The table records tens of thousands of clones, approximately 81% of them present only once. General study results and limits: Donors, mostly white British, included more females; clonal diversity was possibly underestimated. Repertoires were sampled only after the peak T cell response.

This clone was seen a few times. Its antigen is unidentified. There are 18 residues in the CDR3. Trimming stripped 1 base from V and 2 bases from J, with 19 bases between. In germline, CDR1 is MNHEY, CDR2 SMNVEV (reference sequence). This specimen consisted of peripheral blood, obtained on day 0 of AZD1222 vaccination. The chain joins TRBV27 to TRBJ2-3; D is possibly TRBD2 (6 bases). This clonotype was obtained from an adult in good health. The CDR3 here is CASSLFPPNSGPTDTQYF. The CDR3 DNA reads as TGTGCCAGCAGTTTATTCCCCCCGAACAGCGGGCCCACAGATACGCAGTATTTT.